This T cell receptor (beta chain) was sequenced during a study of beta chain features in type 1 diabetes. Expressed TCRB transcripts were sequenced, since all the RNA that had been isolated was reverse transcribed. Here immunoSEQ multiplex PCR was the method, and the copy in TCRdb shows in-frame clones only, minus some. The top ten clones hold over 0.04% of a sample with about half a million clones, about an eighth of them seen once. Broader study findings: Patients with Type 1 diabetes showed moderately but significantly shorter TCRB CDR3s in all four CD4+ subsets. More deletions and fewer insertions at VDJ junctions were found in patients with type 1 diabetes.

Sorting gave populations that all exceeded 98% purity. The germline V gene has CDR1 SNHLY and CDR2 FYNNEI. Trimming removed 9 bases at V and 4 bases at J, with 19 bases between. This CDR3 has 15 amino acids. On this clone: Its target is unknown.

The receptor comes from a woman younger than 35 in good health. Sequenced sample: naive CD4+ T cells from blood. This chain joins TRBV2 and TRBJ2-1; possible D gene TRBD1, 7 bases. CDR3 bases: TGTGCCAGTCCCAGGGGGGCAACTCGGTACAATGAGCAGTTCTTC. Residues: CASPRGATRYNEQFF.